Each of the 9 T cell receptor beta chains below was sequenced from the same sample in a study. From the RT-PCR reads, TCRdb called clonotypes with MiXCR, one entry per CDR3 protein. The table has 650,000 to 800,000 distinct CDR3 sequences, more than 13% seen once. Sequences were obtained from memory CD4+ T cells from blood. The receptors were sampled from a female donor in good health, serving as a healthy control.

This clonotype was seen repeatedly, ten times or more. The rearrangement joins TRBV24-1 to TRBJ2-3; 8 bases fit TRBD1. The V gene's germline CDR1 is KGHDR and CDR2 SFDVKD. The CDR3 length is 17 residues. J lost 0 bases, V lost 3 bases, and 7 bases had no gene match. The CDR3 bases are TGTGCCACCAGTGATCCTACAGGGGGAACTAGCACAGATACGCAGTATTTT. This gives the protein CATSDPTGGTSTDTQYF.

This chain uses TRBV5-4 with TRBJ1-4, with no clear D. The CDR3 extends over 12 amino acids. V lost 4 bases and J lost 8, with 9 bases in between. Germline V gene data show CDR1 as SGHNT and CDR2 as YYREEE (reference sequence). CDR3 region: CASSLAAEKLFF. CDR3 coding DNA: TGTGCCAGCAGCCTGGCAGCGGAAAAACTGTTTTTT.

This clonotype was counted between two and nine times. The genes are TRBV6-5 and TRBJ1-2; no reliable D call. The CDR3 runs to 14 residues. V lost 5 bases and J lost 4, with 14 bases in between. The germline V gene has CDR1 MNHEY and CDR2 SVGAGI. For the CDR3, the DNA is TGTGCCAGCAGTCGGTCCTCGCTGGGCTATGGCTACACCTTC. Amino acid sequence: CASSRSSLGYGYTF.

This chain links TRBV6-2 or TRBV6-3 with TRBJ1-1, with 7 bases lining up with TRBD1. Losses at the gene ends were 6 bases for V and 6 bases for J; bases not matched to a gene: 13. Germline V lookup: CDR1 MNHEY, CDR2 SVGEGT. The CDR3 loop spans 15 amino acids. CDR3 loop: CASRKRTGLDPEAFF. The CDR3 bases are TGTGCCAGCAGAAAGAGGACAGGCCTCGACCCTGAAGCTTTCTTT.

This clonotype was observed many times. The chain combines TRBV4-1 with TRBJ1-1; 10 bases fit TRBD1. The trim removed 4 bases at V and 1 base at J, leaving 3 bases unmatched. Germline V lookup: CDR1 MGHRA, CDR2 YSYEKL. The CDR3 loop spans 15 amino acids. CDR3 sequence: CASSPGTGANTEAFF. The CDR3 DNA reads TGCGCCAGCAGCCCAGGGACAGGGGCGAACACTGAAGCTTTCTTT.

There are a few counts of this clonotype. The rearrangement joins TRBV6-2 or TRBV6-3 to TRBJ2-1, with a tentative D call TRBD1 (6 bases). This CDR3 contains 15 residues. Germline V gene lookup returns CDR1 MNHEY and CDR2 SVGEGT. The V end was cut by 5 bases, the J end by 14 bases, with 25 bases between. CDR3 in DNA: TGTGCCAGCAGTACTACCGGGACAAGGCCTGGGGTTAAGTTCTTC. This gives the protein CASSTTGTRPGVKFF.

This chain uses TRBV20-1 with TRBJ1-3; no reliable D call. Per germline, CDR1 DFQATT and CDR2 SNEGSKA (reference sequence). V was cut by 3 bases and J by 0 bases, with 9 bases left in between. CDR3 length equals 14 residues. The CDR3 region has the DNA TGCAGTGCTAGTTTAGGTCTCTCTGGAAACACCATATATTTT. It is translated as CSASLGLSGNTIYF.

The sample holds a few counts of this clonotype. V and J are TRBV5-6 and TRBJ2-5; tentatively, D is TRBD2 (6 bases). Trimming took off 1 base at V and 8 bases at J, with 18 bases between the two ends. CDR3 length equals 15 residues. The germline V gene has CDR1 SGHDT and CDR2 YYEEEE. DNA of the CDR3: TGTGCCAGCAGCTTGTACCGGGGGACCCGAGATACCCAGTACTTC. Protein product: CASSLYRGTRDTQYF.

The CDR3 DNA reads TGCAGTGCTAGAAGCGACAGGGGACCTGAAGCTTTCTTT. This codes for CSARSDRGPEAFF. The chain joins TRBV20-1 to TRBJ1-1; 8 bases are shared with TRBD1. The CDR3 loop spans 13 amino acids. After removal of 2 bases from V and 6 bases from J, the junction contained 5 bases not matched to a gene. Germline CDR1 is DFQATT and CDR2 is SNEGSKA (reference sequence).